This T cell receptor beta chain was recovered during a study of blood T cells in healthy people across ages. General study findings and limits: Strongly correlated with naive T cell percentage was TCR beta diversity.

With respect to this clonotype: Its antigen is as yet unknown.

Next came a second PCR, run for roughly 6 to 11 cycles, which used a sample-barcoded 5' primer along with a J-beta primer mix. TCRdb re-called the 5' RACE reads with MiXCR, one entry per CDR3 protein. In the table there are about 670,000 distinct CDR3 sequences, around 41% of which are singletons. The junction had 6 bases not matched to a gene; V was cut back by 7 bases and J by 7 bases. From germline, CDR1 is SQVTM and CDR2 ANQGSEA. The CDR3 covers 11 residues. The sample taken for sequencing was blood. This sequence was found in a man of 80 years or more in good health. V gene TRBV29-1 combines with J gene TRBJ1-1; 7 bases are a match to TRBD1. This CDR3 is CSGLTGLEAFF. The CDR3 nucleotides read TGCAGCGGGTTGACAGGGCTTGAAGCTTTCTTT.